This note documents a single T cell receptor (beta chain) sequence. The antigen is unknown. This entry is derived from a study of cytomegalovirus exposure and HLA in healthy donors. Between the trimmed V and J ends, which lost 4 bases and 8 bases, there was a span of 16 bases. The germline V gene encodes CDR1 SGHTS and CDR2 YDEGEE. The CDR3 has 14 amino acids. Findings and caveats of the study: According to reports, the classifier identified cytomegalovirus status with high specificity and sensitivity.

Repertoires were generated with immunoSEQ multiplex PCR, while TCRdb's copy carries only in-frame clones and drops some. The data contain approximately 73,000 clones, roughly 95% of them seen just once; the ten biggest clones take up around 3.2%. The sample taken for sequencing was PBMCs. This receptor was identified in a man aged 18 to 30 in good health and CMV-seronegative. The chain links TRBV5-8 to TRBJ2-1, with a tentative D call TRBD2 (7 bases). The CDR3 loop is CASSQGGGGYEQFF. CDR3 sequence (DNA): TGTGCCAGCAGCCAGGGAGGGGGAGGATATGAGCAGTTCTTC.